The rows below give T cell receptor beta chains drawn from one sample of a study of early T cells in non-severe SARS-CoV-2 infection. One entry per CDR3 protein, called by TCRdb with MiXCR from the 5' RACE reads. The table has roughly 40,000 distinct CDR3 sequences, 5% to 6.5% seen once. Sequencing was performed on whole blood. The source is an adult who was a healthcare worker with PCR-confirmed SARS-CoV-2 infection or an uninfected control (not recorded which). The CDR3 runs from the conserved cysteine through the conserved F or W. D genes are given only for firm matches. The listing skips clone size in some rows; elsewhere it reads once, few, many or a size class.

V: TRBV20-1
D: -
size: -
J: TRBJ2-7
DNA: TGCAGTGCTAGGGGCCCCTCCCCGGCAGGGGGACTCTACGAGCAGTACTTC
CDR3: CSARGPSPAGGLYEQYF

V: TRBV7-8
D: -
size: many
J: TRBJ2-7
DNA: TGTGCCAGCAGCTTAGAGGAACTACCGTCCTACGAGCAGTACTTC
CDR3: CASSLEELPSYEQYF

V: TRBV4-2
D: -
size: many
J: TRBJ2-1
DNA: TGTGCCAGCAGCCAAGACTCGTCCCGTGAGCAGTTCTTC
CDR3: CASSQDSSREQFF

V: TRBV2
D: TRBD2
size: -
J: TRBJ2-7
DNA: TGTGCCAGCAGTGTTTCGGGCGGGAGTTCCTACGAGCAGTACTTC
CDR3: CASSVSGGSSYEQYF

V: TRBV27
D: TRBD1
size: few
J: TRBJ2-2
DNA: TGTGCCAGCAAGATCGGGACAGGGGGCTATCCCGGGGAGCTGTTTTTT
CDR3: CASKIGTGGYPGELFF

V: TRBV24-1
D: -
size: many
J: TRBJ2-2
DNA: TGTGCCACCCAGCAGGGATTAAGCACCGGGGAGCTGTTTTTT
CDR3: CATQQGLSTGELFF

V: TRBV28
D: -
size: many
J: TRBJ2-1
DNA: TGTGCCAGCAGTTTACACCCAGCGAGCTCCTACAATGAGCAGTTCTTC
CDR3: CASSLHPASSYNEQFF

V: TRBV5-1
D: -
size: many
J: TRBJ2-3
DNA: TGCGCCAGCATCCGGCAAGGGGGCACAGATACGCAGTATTTT
CDR3: CASIRQGGTDTQYF

V: TRBV12-3/TRBV12-4
D: -
size: many
J: TRBJ1-1
DNA: TGTGCCAGCAGTTCAACGGGCATGAACACTGAAGCTTTCTTT
CDR3: CASSSTGMNTEAFF

V: TRBV29-1
D: TRBD2
size: many
J: TRBJ2-1
DNA: TGCAGCGCCCCGTTATGGGCGGGAGGGCCGCGCTCCTACAATGAGCAGTTCTTC
CDR3: CSAPLWAGGPRSYNEQFF

V: TRBV6-5
D: -
size: many
J: TRBJ1-6
DNA: TGTGCCAGCAGTTACTCGATCGCGGGATCACCCCTCCACTTT
CDR3: CASSYSIAGSPLHF